This T cell receptor beta chain was profiled in a study of T-cell memory formation after mild COVID-19. Study-level findings and limits: A second wave expanding day 15 to 37 was CD4+-biased; contracting clones were balanced. CD4+ clones that contracted lay mainly in CM and EM; CD8+ ones lay in EMRA.

TCRdb reprocessed the 5' RACE reads with MiXCR, giving one entry per CDR3 protein. The sample consists of around 160,000 distinct CDR3 sequences, 11% of them appearing once. This clonotype has a count of ten or more. Its specificity is not known. Germline values: CDR1 LGHNA, CDR2 YSLEER. The CDR3 length is 14 residues. V lost 0 bases and J 5 bases, leaving 10 bases between the germline ends. The chain combines TRBV4-3 with TRBJ1-2; perhaps TRBD1 as D (6 bases). The TCR originated in a man between 18 and 29 years old who had mild COVID-19 (a few samples of this study predate the infection). Cell type and time point are not known. Sequencing was carried out using PBMCs or a T cell subset sorted from them (not recorded which). This chain's CDR3 is CASSQDRGAYGYTF. The CDR3 nucleotides are TGCGCCAGCAGCCAAGACAGGGGCGCTTATGGCTACACCTTC.